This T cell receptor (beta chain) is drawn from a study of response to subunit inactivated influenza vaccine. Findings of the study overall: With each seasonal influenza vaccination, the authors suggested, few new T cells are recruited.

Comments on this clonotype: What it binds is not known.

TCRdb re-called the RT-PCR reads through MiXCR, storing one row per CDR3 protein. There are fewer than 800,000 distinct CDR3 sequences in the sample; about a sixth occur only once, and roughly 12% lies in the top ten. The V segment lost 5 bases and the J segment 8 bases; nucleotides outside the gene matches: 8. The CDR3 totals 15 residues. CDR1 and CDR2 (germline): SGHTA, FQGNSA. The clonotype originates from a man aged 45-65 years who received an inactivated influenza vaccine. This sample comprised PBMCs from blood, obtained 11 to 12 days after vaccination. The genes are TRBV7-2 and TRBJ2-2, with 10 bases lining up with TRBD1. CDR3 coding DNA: TGTGCCAGCAGCCCCTCGGGACAGGGGTTAGGGGAGCTGTTTTTT. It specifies CASSPSGQGLGELFF. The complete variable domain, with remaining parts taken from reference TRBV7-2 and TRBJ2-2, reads GAGVSQSPSNKVTEKGKDVELRCDPISGHTALYWYRQSLGQGLEFLIYFQGNSAPDKSGLPSDRFSAERTGGSVSTLTIQRTQQEDSAVYLCASSPSGQGLGELFFGEGSRLTVL.